This T cell receptor beta chain is from a study of OX40 agonist ivuxolimab in advanced cancers. Study-wide findings and caveats: Among the least clonally expanded were partial responders at 0.1-3.0 mg/kg.

TCRdb's table, derived via immunoSEQ multiplex PCR, lists solely in-frame clones and lacks some. Here the sample spans tens of thousands of clones, about 91% being singletons. This clone was counted once. The target antigen is unknown. The TCR sequence derives from an adult with an advanced solid tumor such as melanoma, head and neck, liver or kidney cancer. The specimen was CD4+ or CD8+ T cells sorted from blood, collected in a trial of the OX40 agonist ivuxolimab.

CDR3 in amino acids: CASSFSAVPYEQYF. The CDR3, as DNA: TGTGCCAGCAGTTTTAGCGCGGTCCCCTACGAGCAGTACTTC. The V gene is TRBV28, the J gene TRBJ2-7; weak D call: TRBD2 (5 bases). Germline values: CDR1 MDHEN, CDR2 SYDVKM. CDR3 length: 14 residues. Trimming pared 3 bases from V and 2 bases from J, leaving 11 bases between.